This T cell receptor beta chain was sequenced for a study of T-cell memory formation after mild COVID-19 (dated by TCRdb to the early 2020s). In the study overall: TCR sequence clusters from the two donors were largely donor specific. In a couple of donors, T-cell clones that expanded and contracted after mild COVID-19 were followed by sequencing TCRalpha and TCRbeta repertoires longitudinally. The cohort was made up of two young adult volunteers, one female and one male, who were previously healthy. Broad study findings and their caveats: Contracting CD4+ clones were located mainly in the CM and EM memory subsets, whereas CD8+ clones were found to be enriched in EMRA. Balanced CD4/CD8 phenotypes were observed for clones contracting from day 15 to 85, whereas a bias towards CD4+ was observed for a second wave of clones expanding from day 15 to 37. Some responding clones were found in pre-infection memory, which suggests that pre-existing cross-reactive memory T cells took part in the SARS-CoV-2 response. SARS-CoV-2 specificity was not confirmed for the second-wave clones peaking on day 37. The study covered only two mild cases, and larger cohorts including severe cases with pre-infection samples were considered necessary.

This clonotype was detected a few times. This clone's antigen is unknown. Per-base quality was not reported, and no clone a single base away is much larger than it. These reads were obtained on an Illumina NovaSeq 6000. cDNA libraries for TCRalpha and TCRbeta were prepared by 5'RACE using constant-segment primers, with sample barcodes and unique molecular identifiers added. RNA was extracted from every sample with Trizol reagent. The libraries were amplified in two PCR steps, and the second step added a second sample barcode and Illumina TruSeq adapters. Sequencing of the libraries was done on an Illumina NovaSeq, producing 2 x 150 bp paired-end reads. The study's own analysis went as follows. The reads were demultiplexed and collapsed into UMI-guided consensus sequences using migec v1.2.7. Using mixcr v2.1.11, the UMI consensuses were aligned to TRA and TRB V and J templates and assembled into clonotypes. A clonotype was counted as expanded or contracted only when both edgeR and NoisET called the clonotype significant, with the noise models trained on biological replicates. For edgeR calls, a false discovery rate-adjusted p below 0.01 and a log2 fold-change threshold of 1 were applied. PCA with hierarchical clustering of max-normalized trajectories of the 1000 most abundant clonotypes was used as exploratory dynamics analysis. Separately sequenced CD4+ and CD8+ repertoires were used to assign the CD4 or CD8 phenotype of responding clones. TCRdb ran its own pipeline on the public reads, namely fastp trimming at Q25 and MiXCR clone calling, and kept in-frame beta chains. Each CDR3 protein gets just one entry, which takes the most common genes and DNA from the rows behind it. These V and J calls are TCRdb output, not the study's own analysis. The sample table holds a few hundred thousand distinct CDR3 sequences, of which 15% to 20% were seen once. Approximately 25% of the sample belongs to the ten largest clones.

PBMCs were isolated by Ficoll-Paque density gradient centrifugation. The sequence derives from a man aged 18 to 29 who had mild COVID-19 (a few samples of this study predate the infection). The sample titles of this study are shuffled in the database, so cell type and time point are left out; the donor was told from shared clones. Sequenced material: PBMCs or a T cell subset sorted from them (not recorded which).

The DNA sequence is as follows: TGTGCTAGTGGTTTATACAGGCCCTCGGTC. Translated, this is CASGLYRPSV. The V and J segments used are TRBV12-5 and TRBJ2-7, with TRBD1 as a weak D call on 5 bases. The CDR3, from cysteine to valine, totals 10 residues. Only the CDR3 portion is preserved as DNA: 30 bases, with reading frame beginning at the first base. CDR1 is given as LGHNT and CDR2 as FRNRAP, both from the germline V gene.